This T cell receptor (beta chain) originates from a study of identical twins. A remark on this clonotype: What it binds is unknown.

Overall study findings and caveats: Out-of-frame alpha sequences shared by twins showed excess low generation probability. For cord blood, abundant beta clonotypes had fewer insertions, unlike memory repertoires, which showed none. Modeled out-of-frame TCR alpha sharing in monozygotic twins fell below observed levels.

In germline, CDR1 is SGHVS, CDR2 FNYEAQ. This CDR3 spans 15 amino acids. Between the trimmed V and J ends, which lost 2 bases and 3 bases, there was a span of 11 bases. TCRdb re-derived calls from the 5' RACE reads in MiXCR, one entry per CDR3 protein. The data contain approximately 1.8 million distinct CDR3 sequences, less than 40% of them singletons. The sample consisted of cord blood. The source of this sequence is a newborn girl in good health. V and J are TRBV7-6 and TRBJ2-1; tentative D call: TRBD2 (5 bases). CDR3 in DNA: TGTGCCAGCAGCTTATACGGGGAGATCTACAATGAGCAGTTCTTC. Its translation is CASSLYGEIYNEQFF. Based on the CDR3 plus reference TRBV7-6 and TRBJ2-1, the full variable domain is GAGVSQSPRYKVTKRGQDVALRCDPISGHVSLYWYRQALGQGPEFLTYFNYEAQQDKSGLPNDRFSAERPEGSISTLTIQRTEQRDSAMYRCASSLYGEIYNEQFFGPGTRLTVL.